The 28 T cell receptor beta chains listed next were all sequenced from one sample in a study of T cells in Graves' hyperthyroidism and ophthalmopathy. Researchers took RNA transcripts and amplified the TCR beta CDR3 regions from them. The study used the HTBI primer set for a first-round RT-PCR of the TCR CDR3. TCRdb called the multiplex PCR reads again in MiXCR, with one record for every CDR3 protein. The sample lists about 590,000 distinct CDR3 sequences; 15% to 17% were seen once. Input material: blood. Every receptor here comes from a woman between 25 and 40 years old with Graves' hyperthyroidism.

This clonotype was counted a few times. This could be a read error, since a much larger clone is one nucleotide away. The CDR3 DNA is TGTGCCAGCGGTTTTGCTGGGGCGGTCCTCGTCCCCGATACCTACGAGCAGTACTTC. It encodes CASGFAGAVLVPDTYEQYF. This chain joins TRBV28 and TRBJ2-7; TRBD1 might be the D (5 bases). Germline assignment: CDR1 MDHEN and CDR2 SYDVKM. This CDR3 contains 19 residues.

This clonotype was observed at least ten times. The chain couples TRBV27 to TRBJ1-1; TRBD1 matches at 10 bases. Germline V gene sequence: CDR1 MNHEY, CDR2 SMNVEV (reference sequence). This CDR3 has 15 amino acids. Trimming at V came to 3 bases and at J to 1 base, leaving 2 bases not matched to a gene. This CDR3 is CASSFGTGANTEAFF. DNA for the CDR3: TGTGCCAGCAGTTTCGGGACAGGGGCGAACACTGAAGCTTTCTTT.

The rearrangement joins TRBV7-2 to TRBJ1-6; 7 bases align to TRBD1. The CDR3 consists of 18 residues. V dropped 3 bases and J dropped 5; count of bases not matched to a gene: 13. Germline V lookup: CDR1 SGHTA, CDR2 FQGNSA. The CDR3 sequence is CASSFADRVSLNNSPLHF. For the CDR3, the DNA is TGTGCCAGCAGCTTCGCCGACAGGGTCTCGCTGAATAATTCACCCCTCCACTTT.

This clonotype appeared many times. The CDR3 here is CASSPHGGEGRTEAFF. The DNA of the CDR3 is TGTGCCAGCAGCCCCCATGGTGGAGAGGGCAGGACTGAAGCTTTCTTT. V gene TRBV7-9 combines with J gene TRBJ1-1; D is uncertain. Trimming removed 5 bases from V and 5 bases from J, with 21 bases in between. Per the germline V gene, CDR1 is SEHNR and CDR2 is FQNEAQ (reference sequence). This CDR3 contains 16 residues.

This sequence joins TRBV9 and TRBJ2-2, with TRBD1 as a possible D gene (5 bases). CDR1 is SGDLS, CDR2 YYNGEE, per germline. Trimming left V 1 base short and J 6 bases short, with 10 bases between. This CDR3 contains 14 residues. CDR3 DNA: TGTGCCAGCAGCGTACAGGGTCGATCCGGGGAGCTGTTTTTT. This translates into CASSVQGRSGELFF.

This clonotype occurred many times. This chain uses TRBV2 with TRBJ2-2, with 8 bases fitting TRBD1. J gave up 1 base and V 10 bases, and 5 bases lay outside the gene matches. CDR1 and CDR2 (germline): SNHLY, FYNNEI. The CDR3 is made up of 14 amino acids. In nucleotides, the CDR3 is TGTGCCACTGTAGGACAGGGGAACACCGGGGAGCTGTTTTTT. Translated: CATVGQGNTGELFF.

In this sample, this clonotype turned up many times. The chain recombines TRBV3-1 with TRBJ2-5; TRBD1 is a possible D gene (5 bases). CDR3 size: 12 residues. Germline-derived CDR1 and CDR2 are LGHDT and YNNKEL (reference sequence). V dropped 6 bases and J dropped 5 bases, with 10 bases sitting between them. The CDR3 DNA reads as TGTGCCAGCAGGCAGGGTTTGGAGACCCAGTACTTC. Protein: CASRQGLETQYF.

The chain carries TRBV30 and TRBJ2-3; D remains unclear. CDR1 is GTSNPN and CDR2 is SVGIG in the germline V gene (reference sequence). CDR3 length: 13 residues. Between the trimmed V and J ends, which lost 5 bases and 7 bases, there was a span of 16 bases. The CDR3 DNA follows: TGTGCCTGGCAGAGGAATCAGGTCAATACGCAGTATTTT. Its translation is CAWQRNQVNTQYF.

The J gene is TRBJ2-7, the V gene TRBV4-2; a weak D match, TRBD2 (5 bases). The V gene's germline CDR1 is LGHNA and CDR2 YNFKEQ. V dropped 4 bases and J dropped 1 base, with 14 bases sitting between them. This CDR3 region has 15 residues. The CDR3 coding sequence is TGTGCCAGCAGCCCAACTTTAGAGGGTTCCTACGAGCAGTACTTC. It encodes CASSPTLEGSYEQYF.

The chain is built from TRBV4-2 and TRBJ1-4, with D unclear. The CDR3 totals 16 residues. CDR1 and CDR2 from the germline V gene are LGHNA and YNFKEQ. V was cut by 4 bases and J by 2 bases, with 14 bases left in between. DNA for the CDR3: TGTGCCAGCAGCCCCCTAGGACGAGCTACTAATGAAAAACTGTTTTTT. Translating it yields CASSPLGRATNEKLFF.

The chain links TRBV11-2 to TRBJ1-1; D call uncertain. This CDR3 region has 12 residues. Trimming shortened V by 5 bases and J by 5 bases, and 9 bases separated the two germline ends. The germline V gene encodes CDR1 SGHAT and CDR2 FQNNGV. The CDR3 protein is CASSRIQTEAFF. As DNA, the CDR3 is TGTGCCAGCAGCCGCATCCAGACTGAAGCTTTCTTT.

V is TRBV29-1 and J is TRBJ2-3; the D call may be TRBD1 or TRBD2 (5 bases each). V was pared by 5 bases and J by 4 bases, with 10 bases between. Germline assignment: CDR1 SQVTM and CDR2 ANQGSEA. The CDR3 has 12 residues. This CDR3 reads CSVHEGPDTQYF. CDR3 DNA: TGCAGCGTTCACGAGGGACCAGATACGCAGTATTTT.

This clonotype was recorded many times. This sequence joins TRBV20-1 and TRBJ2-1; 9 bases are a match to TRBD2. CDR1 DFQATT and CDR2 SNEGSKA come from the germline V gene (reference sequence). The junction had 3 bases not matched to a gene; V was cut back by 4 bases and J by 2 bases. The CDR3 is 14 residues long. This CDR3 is CSAKGLAPYNEQFF. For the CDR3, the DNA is TGCAGTGCTAAGGGACTAGCCCCCTACAATGAGCAGTTCTTC.

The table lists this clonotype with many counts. The CDR3 protein is CASSSPGQGWDEQFF. In DNA, the CDR3 is TGTGCCAGCAGTTCACCGGGACAGGGGTGGGATGAGCAGTTCTTC. The chain recombines TRBV6-2 or TRBV6-3 with TRBJ2-1; 10 positions match TRBD1. The CDR3 length is 15 residues. With 4 bases clipped from V and 8 bases from J, the junction kept 8 bases outside the gene matches. Germline CDR1 and CDR2: MNHEY and SVGEGT.

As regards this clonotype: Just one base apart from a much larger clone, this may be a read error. CDR3 coding DNA: TGCGCCAGCAGTGATCGAGGTCTCCACGAGCAGTACTTC. Amino acid sequence: CASSDRGLHEQYF. The J gene is TRBJ2-7, the V gene TRBV10-1, with unresolved D. The V gene's germline CDR1 is WNHNN and CDR2 SYGVQD (reference sequence). V was cut by 3 bases and J by 5 bases, with 11 bases left in between. The CDR3 has 13 residues.

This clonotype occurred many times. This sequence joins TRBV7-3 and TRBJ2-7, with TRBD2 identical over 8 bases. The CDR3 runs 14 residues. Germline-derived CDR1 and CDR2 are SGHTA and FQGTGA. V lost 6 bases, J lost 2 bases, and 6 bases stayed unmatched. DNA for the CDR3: TGTGCCAGCAGTCCCAGCGGGAGAGCCTACGAGCAGTACTTC. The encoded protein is CASSPSGRAYEQYF.

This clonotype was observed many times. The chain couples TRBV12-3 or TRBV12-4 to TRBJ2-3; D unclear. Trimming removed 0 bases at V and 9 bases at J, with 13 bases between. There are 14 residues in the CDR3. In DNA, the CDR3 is TGTGCCAGCAGTTTAGCGGGCGGTTTGGGGACGCAGTATTTT. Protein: CASSLAGGLGTQYF.

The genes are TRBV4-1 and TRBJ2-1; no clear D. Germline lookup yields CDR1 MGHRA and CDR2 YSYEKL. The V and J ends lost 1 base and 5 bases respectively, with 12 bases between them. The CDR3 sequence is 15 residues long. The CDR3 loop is CASSQGGHLDNEQFF. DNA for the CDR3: TGCGCCAGCAGCCAAGGGGGTCACCTTGACAATGAGCAGTTCTTC.

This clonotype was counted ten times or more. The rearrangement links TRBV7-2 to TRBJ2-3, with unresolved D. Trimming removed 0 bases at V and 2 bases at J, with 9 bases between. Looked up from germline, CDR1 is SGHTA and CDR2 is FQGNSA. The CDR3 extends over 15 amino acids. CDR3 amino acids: CASSLAGSATDTQYF. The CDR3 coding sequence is TGTGCCAGCAGCTTAGCGGGGTCGGCCACAGATACGCAGTATTTT.

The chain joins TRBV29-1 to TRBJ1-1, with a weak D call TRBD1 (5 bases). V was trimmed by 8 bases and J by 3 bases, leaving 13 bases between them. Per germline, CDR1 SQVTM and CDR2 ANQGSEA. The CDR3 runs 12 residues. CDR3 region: CSIGREYTEAFF. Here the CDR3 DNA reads TGCAGCATTGGCAGGGAATACACTGAAGCTTTCTTT.

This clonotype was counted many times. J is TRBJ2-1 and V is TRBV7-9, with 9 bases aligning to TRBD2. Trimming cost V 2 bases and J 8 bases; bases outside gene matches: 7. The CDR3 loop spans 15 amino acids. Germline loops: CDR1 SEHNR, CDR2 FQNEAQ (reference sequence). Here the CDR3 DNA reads TGTGCCAGCAGCTTAATTAGCGGGAGAGGCCATGAGCAGTTCTTC. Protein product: CASSLISGRGHEQFF.

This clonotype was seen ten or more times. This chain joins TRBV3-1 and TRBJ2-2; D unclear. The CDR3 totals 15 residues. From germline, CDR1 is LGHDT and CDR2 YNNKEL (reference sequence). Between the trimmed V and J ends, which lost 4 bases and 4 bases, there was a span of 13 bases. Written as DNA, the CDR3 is TGTGCCAGCAGCCGCAACTATGAGAGCACCGGGGAGCTGTTTTTT. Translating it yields CASSRNYESTGELFF.

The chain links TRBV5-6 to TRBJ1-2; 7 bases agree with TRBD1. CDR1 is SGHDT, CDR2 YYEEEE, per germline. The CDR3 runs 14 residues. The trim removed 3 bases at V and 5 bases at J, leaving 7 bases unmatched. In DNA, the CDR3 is TGTGCCAGCAGCTCTACCAGGGGGGCGTATGGCTACACCTTC. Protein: CASSSTRGAYGYTF.

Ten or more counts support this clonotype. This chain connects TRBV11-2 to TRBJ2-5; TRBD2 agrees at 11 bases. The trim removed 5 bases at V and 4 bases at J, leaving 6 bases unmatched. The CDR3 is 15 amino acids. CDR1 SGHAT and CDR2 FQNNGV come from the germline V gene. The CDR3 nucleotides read TGTGCCAGCAGCCCCGGGCTAGCGGGAGGAGAGACCCAGTACTTC. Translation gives CASSPGLAGGETQYF.

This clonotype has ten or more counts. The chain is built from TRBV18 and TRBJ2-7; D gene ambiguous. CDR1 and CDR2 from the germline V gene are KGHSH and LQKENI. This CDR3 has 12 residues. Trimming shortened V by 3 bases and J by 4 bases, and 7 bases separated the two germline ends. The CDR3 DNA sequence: TGTGCCAGCTCACCTGGTTGGTACGAGCAGTACTTC. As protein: CASSPGWYEQYF.

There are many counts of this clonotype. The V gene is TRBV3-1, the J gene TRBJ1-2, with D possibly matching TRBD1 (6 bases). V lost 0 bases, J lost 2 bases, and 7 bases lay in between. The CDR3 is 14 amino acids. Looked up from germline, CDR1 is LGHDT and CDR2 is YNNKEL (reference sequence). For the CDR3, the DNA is TGTGCCAGCAGCCAAGATCAGGGGAACTATGGCTACACCTTC. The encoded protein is CASSQDQGNYGYTF.

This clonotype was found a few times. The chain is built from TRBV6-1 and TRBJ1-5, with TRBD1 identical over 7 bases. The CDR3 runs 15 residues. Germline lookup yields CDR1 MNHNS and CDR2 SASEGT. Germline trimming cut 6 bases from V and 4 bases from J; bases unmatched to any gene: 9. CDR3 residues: CASSPQGSINQPQHF. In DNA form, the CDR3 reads TGTGCCAGCAGCCCACAGGGGTCCATTAATCAGCCCCAGCATTTT.

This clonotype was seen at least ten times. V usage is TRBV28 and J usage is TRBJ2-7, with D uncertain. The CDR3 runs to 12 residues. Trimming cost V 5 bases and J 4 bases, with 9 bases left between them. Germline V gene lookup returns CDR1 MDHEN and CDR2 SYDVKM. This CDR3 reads CASSPPLYEQYF. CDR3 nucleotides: TGTGCCAGCAGTCCCCCCCTATACGAGCAGTACTTC. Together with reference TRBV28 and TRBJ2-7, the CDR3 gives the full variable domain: DVKVTQSSRYLVKRTGEKVFLECVQDMDHENMFWYRQDPGLGLRLIYFSYDVKMKEKGDIPEGYSVSREKKERFSLILESASTNQTSMYLCASSPPLYEQYFGPGTRLTVT.